The present T cell receptor (beta chain) was sequenced within a study of cytomegalovirus exposure and HLA in healthy donors. Study-level findings and limits: About 87% or about 30% of the time was how often most TCR beta V segments were productive, according to an earlier analysis.

CDR3 length: 15 amino acids. Germline CDR1 MNHNS, CDR2 SASEGT. With V trimmed by 10 bases and J by 3 bases, 14 bases remained unmatched. The PCR ran on 60 Vbeta and 13 Jbeta primers. The protocol was immunoSEQ multiplex PCR, while the TCRdb copy is restricted to in-frame clones and leaves out a portion. The repertoire has 100,000 to 150,000 clones, over 9.5% of them found once; the top ten carry roughly 4.2%. As concerns this clone: Antigen unknown.

The chain carries TRBV6-1 and TRBJ2-7, with 8 bases that match TRBD1. This TCR was sampled from a woman aged 18-30 years in good health and CMV-seropositive. What was sequenced was PBMCs. Here the CDR3 reads CATGMTGAGDYEQYF. The CDR3 DNA follows: TGTGCCACGGGGATGACAGGGGCCGGGGACTACGAGCAGTACTTC.